This T cell receptor (beta chain) derives from a study of patients and donors after allogeneic stem cell transplantation. TCRdb re-derived calls from the RT-PCR reads in MiXCR, one entry per CDR3 protein. The table records thousands of distinct CDR3 sequences, 3% to 5% of them present only once. The CDR3 runs 13 residues. Sequencing used blood, either unsorted or a sorted T cell fraction (not recorded which). The rearrangement joins TRBV21-1 to TRBJ2-1; the table's D gene call, TRBD2, was not cross checked with the DNA. TRBV21-1 constitutes a pseudogene. The receptor was derived from a human donor who was either an allogeneic HSCT recipient or a stem cell or donor lymphocyte infusion donor (not recorded which). It is not recorded whose cells these are; they may come from a transplant donor. The DNA of the CDR3 is TGTGCCAGCAGCTCCTGCCCTTTAGCGACCGGGTTCTTC. Amino acids: CASSSCPLATGFF.